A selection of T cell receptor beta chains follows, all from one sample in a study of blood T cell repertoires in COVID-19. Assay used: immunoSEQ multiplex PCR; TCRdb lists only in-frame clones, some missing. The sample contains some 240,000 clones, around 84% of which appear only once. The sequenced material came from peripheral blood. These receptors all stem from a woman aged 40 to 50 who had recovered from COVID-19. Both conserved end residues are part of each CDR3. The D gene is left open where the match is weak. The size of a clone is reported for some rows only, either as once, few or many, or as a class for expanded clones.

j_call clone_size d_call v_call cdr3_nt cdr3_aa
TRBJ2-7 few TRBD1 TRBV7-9 TGTGCCAGCAGCGCCGGGACAGGGAACCCCTACGAGCAGTACTTC CASSAGTGNPYEQYF
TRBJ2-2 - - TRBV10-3 TGTGCCATCAGTGAGTCGGGACACCTAAACACCGGGGAGCTGTTTTTT CAISESGHLNTGELFF
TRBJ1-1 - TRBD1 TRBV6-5 TGTGCCAGCAAGGGACAGGCTGACACTGAAGCTTTCTTT CASKGQADTEAFF
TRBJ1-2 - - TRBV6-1 TGTGCCAGCAGTGAAGTGGTCAGAAACTATGGCTACACCTTC CASSEVVRNYGYTF
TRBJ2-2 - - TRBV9 TGTGCCAGCAGAGGGGACATGGACCCGAACACCGGGGAGCTGTTTTTT CASRGDMDPNTGELFF
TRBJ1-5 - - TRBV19 TGTGCCAGTAGGGGACTGAGATTCGCGGGAGGACAGCCCCAGCATTTT CASRGLRFAGGQPQHF
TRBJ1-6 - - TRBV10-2 TGCGCCAGCAGTGAGCCCCCGGGGGGGAATAATTCACCCCTCCACTTT CASSEPPGGNNSPLHF
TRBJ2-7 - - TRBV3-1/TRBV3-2 TGTGCCAGCAGCCCGGTCGGAGGGGGGGCCGGGACTTACGAGCAGTACTTC CASSPVGGGAGTYEQYF
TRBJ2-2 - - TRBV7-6 TGTGCCAGCAGCCTTGTAGCAGGGAAGGGCACCGGGGAGCTGTTTTTT CASSLVAGKGTGELFF
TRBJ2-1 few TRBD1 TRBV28 TGTGCCAGCAGTGTCAGACAGGGTGATTGGAATGAGCAGTTCTTC CASSVRQGDWNEQFF
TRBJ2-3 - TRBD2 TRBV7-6 TGTGCCAGCTCTGTAGGACGGGGGGGCTGGGATACGCAGTATTTT CASSVGRGGWDTQYF
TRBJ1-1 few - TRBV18 TGTGCCAGCTCACCAACTAGTTTCTCTTGGGACACTGAAGCTTTCTTT CASSPTSFSWDTEAFF
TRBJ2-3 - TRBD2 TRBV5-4 TGTGCCAGCAGCTTGAGGCTAGCGGGGGGGCCCACAGATACGCAGTATTTT CASSLRLAGGPTDTQYF
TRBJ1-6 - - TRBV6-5 TGTGCCAGCAGATGGGCAGGGGATTCACCCCTCCACTTT CASRWAGDSPLHF
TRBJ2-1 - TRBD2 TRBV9 TGTGCCAGCAGCGATTCCCCGGGACTAGCGGGGAGGGATGAGCAGTTCTTC CASSDSPGLAGRDEQFF
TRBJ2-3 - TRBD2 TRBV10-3 TGTGCCATCAGTGATTCTAGCGGGAGCACAGATACGCAGTATTTT CAISDSSGSTDTQYF
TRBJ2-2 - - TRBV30 TGTGCCTGGAGTCCCGGGAAGGGACTCACCGGGGAGCTGTTTTTT CAWSPGKGLTGELFF